This TCR beta chain originates from a study of cytomegalovirus exposure and HLA in healthy donors. Sequenced by immunoSEQ multiplex PCR; TCRdb stores in-frame clones only, minus some. The sample contains approximately 120,000 clones, about 88% of which appear only once. Germline V gene sequence: CDR1 SGHTA, CDR2 FQGNSA. The CDR3 is made up of 10 amino acids. V lost 4 bases to trimming and J lost 14 bases, with 11 bases between them. The V call is TRBV7-2, the J call TRBJ1-2, with unresolved D. This TCR derives from a woman between 18 and 29 years old in good health and CMV-seronegative. Sequencing was performed on PBMCs. The chain's CDR3 is CASSSTNGTF. In DNA, the CDR3 is TGTGCCAGCAGCTCTACTAATGGAACCTTC.